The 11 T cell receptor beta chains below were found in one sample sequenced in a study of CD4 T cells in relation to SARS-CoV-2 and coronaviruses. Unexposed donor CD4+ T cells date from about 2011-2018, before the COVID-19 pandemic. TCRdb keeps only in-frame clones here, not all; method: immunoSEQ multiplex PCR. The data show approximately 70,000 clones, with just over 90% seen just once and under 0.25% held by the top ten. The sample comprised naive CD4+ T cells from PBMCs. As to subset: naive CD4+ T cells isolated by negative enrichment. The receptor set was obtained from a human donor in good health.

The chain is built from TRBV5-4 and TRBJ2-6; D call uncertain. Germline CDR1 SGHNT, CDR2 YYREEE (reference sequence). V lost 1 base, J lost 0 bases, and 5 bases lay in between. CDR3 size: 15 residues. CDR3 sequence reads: CASSLTVSGANVLTF. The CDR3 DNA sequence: TGTGCCAGCAGCTTGACAGTCTCTGGGGCCAACGTCCTGACTTTC.

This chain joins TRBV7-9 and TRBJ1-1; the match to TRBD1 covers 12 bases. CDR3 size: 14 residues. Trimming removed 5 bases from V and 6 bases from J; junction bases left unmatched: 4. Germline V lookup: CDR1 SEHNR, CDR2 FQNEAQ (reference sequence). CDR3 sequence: CASSAGQGASEAFF. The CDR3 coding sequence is TGTGCCAGCAGCGCGGGACAGGGGGCCTCTGAAGCTTTCTTT.

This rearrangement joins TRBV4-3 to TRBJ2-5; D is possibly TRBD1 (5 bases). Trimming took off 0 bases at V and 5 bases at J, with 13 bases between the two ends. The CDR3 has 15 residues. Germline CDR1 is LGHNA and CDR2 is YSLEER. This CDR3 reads CASSQDRRGGETQYF. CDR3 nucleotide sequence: TGCGCCAGCAGCCAAGACCGAAGGGGTGGGGAGACCCAGTACTTC.

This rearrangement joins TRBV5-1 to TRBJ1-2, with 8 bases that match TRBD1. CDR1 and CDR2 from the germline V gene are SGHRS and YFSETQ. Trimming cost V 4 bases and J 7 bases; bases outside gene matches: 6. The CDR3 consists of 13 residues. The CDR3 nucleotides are TGCGCCAGCAGCATTACGGGACAGGTTGGCTACACCTTC. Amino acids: CASSITGQVGYTF.

This CDR3 reads CASSPTGGRPYEQYF. The CDR3 bases are TGTGCCAGCAGCCCCACGGGCGGGAGACCCTACGAGCAGTACTTC. The V gene is TRBV7-3, the J gene TRBJ2-7; 7 bases agree with TRBD2. Per the germline V gene, CDR1 is SGHTA and CDR2 is FQGTGA. Germline trimming cut 5 bases from V and 2 bases from J; bases unmatched to any gene: 9. CDR3 length equals 15 residues.

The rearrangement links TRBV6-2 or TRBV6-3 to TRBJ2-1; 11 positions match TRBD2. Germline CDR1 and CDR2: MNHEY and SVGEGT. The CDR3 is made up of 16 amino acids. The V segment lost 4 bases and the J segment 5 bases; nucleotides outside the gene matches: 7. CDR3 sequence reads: CASSWSGSGGDNEQFF. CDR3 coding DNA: TGTGCCAGCAGTTGGAGCGGTAGCGGGGGGGACAATGAGCAGTTCTTC.

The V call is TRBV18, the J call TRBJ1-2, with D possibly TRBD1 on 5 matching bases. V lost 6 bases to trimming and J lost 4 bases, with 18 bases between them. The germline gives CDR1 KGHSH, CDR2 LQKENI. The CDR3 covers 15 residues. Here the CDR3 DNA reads TGTGCCAGCTCGCCGCCCTCCAGGGAAGGCTATGGCTACACCTTC. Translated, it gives CASSPPSREGYGYTF.

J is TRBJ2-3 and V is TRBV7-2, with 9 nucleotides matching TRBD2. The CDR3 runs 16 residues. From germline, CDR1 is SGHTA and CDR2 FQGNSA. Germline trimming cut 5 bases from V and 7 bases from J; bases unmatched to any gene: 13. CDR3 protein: CASSPGTSPYIHTQYF. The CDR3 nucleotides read TGTGCCAGCAGCCCAGGGACTAGCCCGTACATCCATACGCAGTATTTT.

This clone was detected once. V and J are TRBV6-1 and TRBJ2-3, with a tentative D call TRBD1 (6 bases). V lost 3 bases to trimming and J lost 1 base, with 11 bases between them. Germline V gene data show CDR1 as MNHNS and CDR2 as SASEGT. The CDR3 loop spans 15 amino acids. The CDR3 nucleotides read TGTGCCAGCAGTGACCCCCCAGGGGGCACAGATACGCAGTATTTT. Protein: CASSDPPGGTDTQYF.

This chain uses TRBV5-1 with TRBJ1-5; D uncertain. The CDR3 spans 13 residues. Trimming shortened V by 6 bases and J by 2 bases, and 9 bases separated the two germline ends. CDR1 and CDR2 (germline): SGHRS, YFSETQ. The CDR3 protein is CASNKVGNQPQHF. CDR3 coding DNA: TGCGCCAGCAATAAAGTGGGCAATCAGCCCCAGCATTTT.

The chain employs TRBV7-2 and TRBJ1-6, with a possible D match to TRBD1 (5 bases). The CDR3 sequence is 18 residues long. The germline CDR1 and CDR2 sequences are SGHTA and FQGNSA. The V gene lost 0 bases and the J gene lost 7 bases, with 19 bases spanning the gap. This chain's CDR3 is CASSLAGDALFKNSPLHF. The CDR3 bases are TGTGCCAGCAGCTTAGCGGGGGACGCCTTGTTTAAGAATTCACCCCTCCACTTT.